This is a list of T cell receptor beta chains from one sample in a study of blood T cell repertoires in COVID-19. Data came from immunoSEQ multiplex PCR; TCRdb stores just in-frame clones and leaves some out. The sample consists of around 310,000 clones, around 89% of them appearing once. The sample taken for sequencing was peripheral blood. The receptor source for this set is a woman aged 50 to 60 with active or convalescent COVID-19. The CDR3 runs from the conserved cysteine through the conserved F or W. The order of the fields is clone size, V gene, J gene, D gene, CDR3 protein. The D gene is left open where the match is weak. Only part of the rows carry a size: once, few, many, or a class if the clone is expanded.

>.|TRBV9|TRBJ2-1|.
CASSVEQANEQFF
>once|TRBV12-5|TRBJ1-5|TRBD1
CASGLPGQGSNQPQHF
>.|TRBV24-1|TRBJ2-1|.
CATSAGSWPDEQFF
>.|TRBV4-2|TRBJ2-5|TRBD1
CASSQADRPQTQYF
>.|TRBV5-5|TRBJ1-5|.
CASSFNGPGNSNQPQHF
>.|TRBV30|TRBJ2-3|.
CAWSSPGGPTDTQYF
>.|TRBV14|TRBJ1-4|.
CASSQDFGARGEKLFF
>.|TRBV6-6|TRBJ1-2|.
CASTSRPTNYGYTF
>.|TRBV5-1|TRBJ2-2|.
CASSRDTNTGELFF
>.|TRBV27|TRBJ1-1|.
CASSPASGAEAFF
>.|TRBV27|TRBJ2-1|TRBD1
CASTPRQGANNEQFF
>once|TRBV18|TRBJ1-1|.
CASSFNGLLNTEAFF
>.|TRBV5-3|TRBJ1-6|.
CARSPRGSSSYNSPLHF
>.|TRBV7-2|TRBJ1-2|TRBD1
CASSLDRGYGYTF
>.|TRBV3-1/TRBV3-2|TRBJ1-1|.
CASSQALLLNTEAFF
>.|TRBV19|TRBJ1-1|.
CASSMIPPGVTEAFF
>.|TRBV7-8|TRBJ2-7|TRBD1
CASSWDRNSYEQYF
>.|TRBV6-4|TRBJ1-5|TRBD1
CASRDRARDQPQHF
>.|TRBV6-8|TRBJ1-3|.
CAGWTVWPGNTIYF
>few|TRBV14|TRBJ2-1|TRBD2
CASSHPAGASYNEQFF
>.|TRBV5-1|TRBJ2-1|TRBD2
CASSSGLAGHNEQFF
>.|TRBV27|TRBJ1-4|.
CASTTWRGSEKLFF
>few|TRBV5-6|TRBJ1-2|.
CASSLVSGSNYGYTF
>.|TRBV18|TRBJ1-6|TRBD1
CASSTGQAAGSPLHF
>.|TRBV2|TRBJ1-4|TRBD1
CASRRDSLFF
>.|TRBV27|TRBJ2-1|.
CARRQEGIIGEQFF
>.|TRBV30|TRBJ1-6|TRBD1
CAWNKTGEGRNSPLHF
>.|TRBV20-1|TRBJ2-3|TRBD2
CSASGTSGGSDTQYF
>few|TRBV27|TRBJ2-2|TRBD2
CASSSLAGTHGELFF
>.|TRBV3-1/TRBV3-2|TRBJ1-2|TRBD1
CASSQTDLQGAGDGYTF
>.|TRBV19|TRBJ1-4|TRBD1
CASSKRKTGLEEKLFF
>.|TRBV5-1|TRBJ1-4|.
CASSLTGSHPTNEKLFF
>.|TRBV29-1|TRBJ2-3|TRBD1
CSVDRDRVTDTQYF
>.|TRBV5-8|TRBJ1-4|TRBD1
CASSGDRNEKLFF
>.|TRBV9|TRBJ2-7|.
CASSPYLQGSWQYF
>.|TRBV19|TRBJ2-4|.
CASSIERAGNIQYF
>.|TRBV28|TRBJ1-1|.
CASSLLGGGEAFF